The subject of this entry is one T cell receptor (beta chain). Its antigen remains unidentified. MiXCR, applied by TCRdb to the reads, yields one record per CDR3 protein. The table lists about 160,000 distinct CDR3 sequences, about 20% of them singletons, with 25% in the top ten. The J segment lost 2 bases and the V segment lost 5 bases, leaving 16 bases of the junction unmatched. The germline V gene has CDR1 PRHDT and CDR2 FYEKMQ (reference sequence). The CDR3 runs 20 residues. This sample stems from a study of T cell repertoires in cytomegalovirus infection. Study background: HLA-B-restricted CMV epitopes that are well studied, plus recently identified HLA-C-restricted ones, were used by the study. Based on public TCR beta signatures, there were indications of CMV infection and of a matching HLA type. The study's findings and limits: What dominated the ex vivo response were HLA-C-restricted CMV-specific TCR beta clonotypes. The study identified carriers of CMV plus the relevant HLA from cumulative public TCR beta family frequency.

The specimen comprised CD8+ T cells from cultured PBMCs, sampled from culture after CMV antigen stimulation. The chain carries TRBV13 and TRBJ2-6; 9 bases line up with TRBD1. This sequence was found in a human donor in good health (CMV status not recorded). Some clones in this sample may be carry-over from other donors' samples. The CDR3, as DNA: TGTGCCAGCAGCCCGACGTGGGGGGGACAGGGAGGCACTGGGGCCAACGTCCTGACTTTC. Protein sequence: CASSPTWGGQGGTGANVLTF.